This T cell receptor beta chain was sequenced in a study of radiation and T cells in renal cell carcinoma. Background on the study: Nephrectomy followed 15 Gy stereotactic body radiation by 4 weeks.

Using immunoSEQ multiplex PCR, the repertoire was profiled, and TCRdb retains in-frame clones only, with some absent. The sample yields some 140,000 clones, approximately 91% seen once. The CDR3 spans 15 residues. Germline V gene data show CDR1 as LNHDA and CDR2 as SQIVND (reference sequence). V was clipped by 1 base and J by 5 bases, with 14 bases between them. Time point: baseline pretreatment blood. This sample's treatment: 15 Gy SBRT to primary tumor, nephrectomy 4 weeks later. Serial blood draws occurred at baseline and 2 and 4 weeks post-SBRT. The study, taken as a whole, reports: Pretreatment tumor biopsies were lacking, so baseline clonotypes are unknown. Top tumor clonotypes rose in blood 2 weeks post-radiation, then contracted.

As for this clone: Its target is unknown.

The rearrangement joins TRBV19 to TRBJ2-5; D not certain. The sequence was collected from a woman aged 50 to 60 with renal cell carcinoma. The specimen was blood, collected from a patient whose treatment included radiotherapy and nephrectomy. For the CDR3, the DNA is TGTGCCAGTAGTATAGGGAATAGTTTAGGGGAGACCCAGTACTTC. It yields the protein CASSIGNSLGETQYF.